The next 14 T cell receptor beta chains were all read from a single sample in a study of cytomegalovirus exposure and HLA in healthy donors. TCRdb keeps only in-frame clones here, not all; method: immunoSEQ multiplex PCR. Here the sample spans some 120,000 clones, roughly nine tenths being singletons. The source material was PBMCs. These receptors were obtained from a man in his thirties or forties in good health and CMV-seronegative.

The V call is TRBV9, the J call TRBJ2-3; 8 nucleotides agree with TRBD2. Germline V CDR1 and CDR2: SGDLS, YYNGEE. V was clipped by 4 bases and J by 6 bases; unmatched bases: 7. The CDR3 is made up of 14 amino acids. The CDR3 DNA follows: TGTGCCAGCAGCCCAGGACTAGCCGGGGATACGCAGTATTTT. This gives the protein CASSPGLAGDTQYF.

The V and J genes are TRBV7-2 and TRBJ1-2, with TRBD1 matching over 7 bases. In germline, CDR1 is SGHTA, CDR2 FQGNSA. Trimming removed 5 bases from V and 3 bases from J; junction bases left unmatched: 6. There are 14 residues in the CDR3. CDR3 region: CASSPGQWDYGYTF. CDR3 nucleotides: TGTGCCAGCAGCCCGGGACAGTGGGACTATGGCTACACCTTC.

This sequence joins TRBV2 and TRBJ1-5; possible D gene TRBD1, 5 bases. V lost 6 bases and J 1 base, leaving 7 bases between the germline ends. This CDR3 region has 13 residues. CDR1 is SNHLY and CDR2 is FYNNEI in the germline V gene. The CDR3 reads CASSRQSNQPQHF. The CDR3, as DNA: TGTGCCAGCAGCCGACAGAGCAATCAGCCCCAGCATTTT.

The chain is built from TRBV18 and TRBJ1-1; 11 bases agree with TRBD1. The CDR3 loop spans 17 amino acids. Germline assignment: CDR1 KGHSH and CDR2 LQKENI. Trimming cost V 4 bases and J 5 bases; bases outside gene matches: 12. The chain's CDR3 is CASSLSGTGGRTTEAFF. DNA of the CDR3: TGTGCCAGCTCACTTTCCGGGACAGGGGGGCGTACGACTGAAGCTTTCTTT.

The V and J genes are TRBV18 and TRBJ1-5, with 7 bases fitting TRBD1. This CDR3 region has 13 residues. With 3 bases clipped from V and 7 bases from J, the junction kept 3 bases outside the gene matches. The germline CDR1 and CDR2 sequences are KGHSH and LQKENI. The CDR3 DNA reads as TGTGCCAGCTCACCTACAGGGGAGCAGCCCCAGCATTTT. Translating it yields CASSPTGEQPQHF. Supplemented by reference TRBV18 and TRBJ1-5, the full variable domain reads NAGVMQNPRHLVRRRGQEARLRCSPMKGHSHVYWYRQLPEEGLKFMVYLQKENIIDESGMPKERFSAEFPKEGPSILRIQQVVRGDSAAYFCASSPTGEQPQHFGDGTRLSIL.

CDR3 nucleotides: TGTGCCAGCAGCCAAGAATGGGGACAGGCGTTCTCCTACGAGCAGTACTTC. Translation: CASSQEWGQAFSYEQYF. This rearrangement joins TRBV14 to TRBJ2-7, with 8 bases fitting TRBD1. V dropped 0 bases and J dropped 0; count of bases not matched to a gene: 7. CDR1 and CDR2 from the germline V gene are SGHDN and FVKESK. The CDR3 covers 17 residues.

Comments on this clone: At one of its ends the junction is not consistent with the germline gene, which may arise from a read error. The V and J genes are TRBV9 and TRBJ1-2; a possible D gene is TRBD1 (6 bases). Looked up from germline, CDR1 is SGDLS and CDR2 is YYNGEE. The CDR3 is 12 residues long. DNA for the CDR3: TGTGCCAGCAGCGCCACACGGGACACTAACATTTTC. Translation: CASSATRDTNIF.

This chain connects TRBV15 to TRBJ1-4; maybe TRBD1 (6 bases). Germline values: CDR1 LNHNV, CDR2 YYDKDF (reference sequence). CDR3 size: 16 residues. The germline V and J ends were trimmed by 5 bases and 8 bases, with 21 bases remaining between them. The CDR3 region is CATSRRQTGRLEKLFF. The CDR3 DNA follows: TGTGCCACCAGCCGCCGCCAGACAGGCCGTCTAGAAAAACTGTTTTTT.

The J gene is TRBJ1-1, the V gene TRBV20-1; a possible D gene is TRBD1 (5 bases). Germline V gene sequence: CDR1 DFQATT, CDR2 SNEGSKA (reference sequence). The CDR3 runs 10 residues. V was clipped by 6 bases and J by 7 bases, with 9 bases between them. The CDR3 region is CSAPDSEAFF. The CDR3 region has the DNA TGCAGTGCCCCCGACAGTGAAGCTTTCTTT.

The rearrangement links TRBV14 to TRBJ2-2, with TRBD1 identical over 7 bases. There are 14 residues in the CDR3. Germline loops: CDR1 SGHDN, CDR2 FVKESK. The J segment lost 4 bases and the V segment lost 4 bases, leaving 3 bases of the junction unmatched. This CDR3 is CASSLTGATGELFF. CDR3 DNA sequence: TGTGCCAGCAGCCTTACAGGGGCCACCGGGGAGCTGTTTTTT.

The chain employs TRBV13 and TRBJ1-6, with 9 bases lining up with TRBD1. Germline CDR1 is PRHDT and CDR2 is FYEKMQ (reference sequence). V was pared by 5 bases and J by 8 bases, with 10 bases of the junction left unmatched. There are 16 residues in the CDR3. CDR3 nucleotides: TGTGCCAGCAGCCAACCGCCCGGACAGGGGTATTCACCCCTCCACTTT. Amino acid sequence: CASSQPPGQGYSPLHF.

The chain has TRBV11-2 and TRBJ1-6, with D perhaps matching TRBD1 (5 bases). The length of the CDR3 is 16 residues. Germline lookup yields CDR1 SGHAT and CDR2 FQNNGV. Trimming removed 2 bases at V and 10 bases at J, with 18 bases between. CDR3 in amino acids: CASSLWGGGVGSPLHF. The CDR3 coding sequence is TGTGCCAGCAGCTTATGGGGAGGAGGGGTCGGATCACCCCTCCACTTT.

This sequence joins TRBV29-1 and TRBJ2-7, with D uncertain. V was cut by 4 bases and J by 0 bases, with 4 bases left in between. This CDR3 has 11 residues. Germline V gene sequence: CDR1 SQVTM, CDR2 ANQGSEA. The CDR3 spells CSVGASYEQYF. The CDR3 DNA is TGCAGCGTTGGGGCCTCCTACGAGCAGTACTTC.

The rearrangement links TRBV6-5 to TRBJ1-2; 7 bases are shared with TRBD1. The CDR3 is 15 amino acids. The V segment lost 0 bases and the J segment 5 bases; nucleotides outside the gene matches: 6. Germline values: CDR1 MNHEY, CDR2 SVGAGI. CDR3 bases: TGTGCCAGCAGTTACTCAGGACAGGCTTTATATGGCTACACCTTC. Residues: CASSYSGQALYGYTF.